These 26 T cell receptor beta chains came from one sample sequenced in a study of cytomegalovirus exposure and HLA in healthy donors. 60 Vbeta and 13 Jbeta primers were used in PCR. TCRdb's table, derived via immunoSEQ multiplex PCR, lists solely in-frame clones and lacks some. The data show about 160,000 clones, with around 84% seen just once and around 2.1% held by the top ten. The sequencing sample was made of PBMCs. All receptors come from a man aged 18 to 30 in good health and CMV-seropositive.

The CDR3 sequence is CASSRVRGYGYTF. The DNA for the CDR3 is TGTGCCAGCAGTCGAGTGCGAGGCTATGGCTACACCTTC. The chain is built from TRBV6-4 and TRBJ1-2; D call uncertain. CDR3 length: 13 residues. Between the trimmed V and J ends, which lost 5 bases and 4 bases, there was a span of 11 bases. CDR1 MRHNA and CDR2 SNTAGT come from the germline V gene.

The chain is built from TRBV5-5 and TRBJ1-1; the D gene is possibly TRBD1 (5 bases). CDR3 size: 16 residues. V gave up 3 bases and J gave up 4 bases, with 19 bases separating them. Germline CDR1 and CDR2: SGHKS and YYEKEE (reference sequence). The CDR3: CASSSWQGFIGTEAFF. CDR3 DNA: TGTGCCAGCAGCTCTTGGCAGGGCTTTATCGGCACTGAAGCTTTCTTT.

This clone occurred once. The CDR3 reads CASSRDRVGNTIYF. The CDR3, as DNA: TGTGCCAGCAGCCGTGACAGGGTTGGAAACACCATATATTTT. The rearrangement uses TRBV13 and TRBJ1-3, with TRBD1 identical over 7 bases. Germline CDR1 reads PRHDT; CDR2 reads FYEKMQ (reference sequence). The CDR3 consists of 14 residues. Trimming removed 5 bases from V and 3 bases from J; junction bases left unmatched: 4.

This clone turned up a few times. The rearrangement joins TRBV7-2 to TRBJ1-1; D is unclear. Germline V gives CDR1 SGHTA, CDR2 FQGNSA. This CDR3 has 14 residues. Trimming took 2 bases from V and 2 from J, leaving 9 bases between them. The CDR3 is CASSLIGGNTEAFF. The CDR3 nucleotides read TGTGCCAGCAGCTTAATCGGTGGTAACACTGAAGCTTTCTTT.

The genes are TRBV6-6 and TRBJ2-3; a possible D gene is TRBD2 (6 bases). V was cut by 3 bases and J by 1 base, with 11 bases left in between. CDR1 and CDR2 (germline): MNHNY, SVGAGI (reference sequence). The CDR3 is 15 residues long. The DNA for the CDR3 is TGTGCCAGCAGTTATCGGGGGATTGGCACAGATACGCAGTATTTT. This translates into CASSYRGIGTDTQYF.

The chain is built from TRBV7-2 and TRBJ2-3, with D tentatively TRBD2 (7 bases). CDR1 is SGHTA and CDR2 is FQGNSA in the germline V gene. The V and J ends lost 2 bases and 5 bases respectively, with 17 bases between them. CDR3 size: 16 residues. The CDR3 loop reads CASSLSGGALRDTQYF. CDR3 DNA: TGTGCCAGCAGCTTAAGTGGGGGGGCCTTGAGAGATACGCAGTATTTT.

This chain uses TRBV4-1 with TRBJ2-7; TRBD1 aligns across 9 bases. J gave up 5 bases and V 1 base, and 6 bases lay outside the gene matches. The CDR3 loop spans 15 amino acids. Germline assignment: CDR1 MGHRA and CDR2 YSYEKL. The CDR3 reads CASSQAGTGIHEQYF. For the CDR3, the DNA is TGCGCCAGCAGCCAAGCCGGGACAGGGATTCACGAGCAGTACTTC.

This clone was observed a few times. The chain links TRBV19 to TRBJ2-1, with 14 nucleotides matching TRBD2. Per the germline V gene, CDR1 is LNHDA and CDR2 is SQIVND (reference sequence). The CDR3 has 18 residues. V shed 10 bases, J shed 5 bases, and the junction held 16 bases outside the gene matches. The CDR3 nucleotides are TGTGCCACCTCCTCGGGACTAGCGGGGGACCGTTTAGACAATGAGCAGTTCTTC. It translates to CATSSGLAGDRLDNEQFF.

CDR3 coding DNA: TGTGCCAGCAGCCTGGGACTAGTGAACGAGCAGTACTTC. This codes for CASSLGLVNEQYF. The V and J genes are TRBV4-2 and TRBJ2-7; 8 bases fit TRBD2. V shed 4 bases and J 5 bases; nucleotides not matched to a gene: 4. The CDR3 extends over 13 amino acids. Germline values: CDR1 LGHNA, CDR2 YNFKEQ.

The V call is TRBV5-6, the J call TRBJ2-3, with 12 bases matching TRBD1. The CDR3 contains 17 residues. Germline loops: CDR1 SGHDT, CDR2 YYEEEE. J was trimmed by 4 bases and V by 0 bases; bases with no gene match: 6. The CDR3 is CASSLGIGTGGADTQYF. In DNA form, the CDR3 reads TGTGCCAGCAGCTTGGGTATAGGGACAGGGGGCGCAGATACGCAGTATTTT.

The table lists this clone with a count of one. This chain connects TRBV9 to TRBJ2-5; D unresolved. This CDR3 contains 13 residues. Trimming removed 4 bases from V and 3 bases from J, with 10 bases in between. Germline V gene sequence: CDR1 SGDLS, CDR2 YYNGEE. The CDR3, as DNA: TGTGCCAGCAGCAGTCAGGATAAAGAGACCCAGTACTTC. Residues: CASSSQDKETQYF.

CDR3 DNA sequence: TGTGCCAGCAGCTTAAAAGGCGGGTCCACTGAAGCTTTCTTT. Translation: CASSLKGGSTEAFF. The chain employs TRBV7-3 and TRBJ1-1; D is unclear. Germline CDR1 SGHTA, CDR2 FQGTGA. V was shortened by 1 base and J by 4 bases, with 10 bases between the two germline ends. CDR3 length equals 14 residues. Full variable domain (outside the CDR3, taken from reference TRBV7-3 and TRBJ1-1): GAGVSQTPSNKVTEKGKYVELRCDPISGHTALYWYRQSLGQGPEFLIYFQGTGAADDSGLPNDRFFAVRPEGSVSTLKIQRTERGDSAVYLCASSLKGGSTEAFFGQGTRLTVV.

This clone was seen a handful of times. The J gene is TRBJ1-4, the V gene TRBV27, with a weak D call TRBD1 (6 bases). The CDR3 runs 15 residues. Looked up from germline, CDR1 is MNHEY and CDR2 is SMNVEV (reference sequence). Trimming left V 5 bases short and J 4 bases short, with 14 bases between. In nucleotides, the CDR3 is TGTGCCAGCAGTGCGGAAGGACAGATTAATGAAAAACTGTTTTTT. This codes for CASSAEGQINEKLFF.

In nucleotides, the CDR3 is TGTGCCAGCAGCTCATATTCATTCGCGGGCCGTAGCACAGATACGCAGTATTTT. The encoded protein is CASSSYSFAGRSTDTQYF. This chain uses TRBV7-9 with TRBJ2-3; tentative D call: TRBD2 (5 bases). The CDR3 length is 18 residues. CDR1 SEHNR and CDR2 FQNEAQ come from the germline V gene (reference sequence). The V and J ends lost 4 bases and 0 bases respectively, with 20 bases between them.

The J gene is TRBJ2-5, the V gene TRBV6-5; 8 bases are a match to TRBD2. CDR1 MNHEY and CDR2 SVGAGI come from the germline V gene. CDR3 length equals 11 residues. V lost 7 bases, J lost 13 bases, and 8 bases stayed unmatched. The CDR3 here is CASTSSGGSYF. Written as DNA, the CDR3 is TGTGCCAGCACCTCCAGCGGGGGTTCGTACTTC.

The CDR3 sequence: CASSQGEASEAFF. CDR3 nucleotide sequence: TGTGCCAGCAGCCAGGGGGAGGCGTCCGAAGCTTTCTTT. The chain links TRBV4-2 to TRBJ1-1; possible D gene TRBD1, 5 bases. This CDR3 has 13 residues. Looked up from germline, CDR1 is LGHNA and CDR2 is YNFKEQ. V was shortened by 3 bases and J by 8 bases, with 13 bases between the two germline ends.

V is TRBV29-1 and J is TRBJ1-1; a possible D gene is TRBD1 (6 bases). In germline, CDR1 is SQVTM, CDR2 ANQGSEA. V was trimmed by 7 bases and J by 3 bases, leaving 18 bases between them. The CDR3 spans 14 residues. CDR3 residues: CSARGGGKDTEAFF. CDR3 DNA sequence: TGCAGCGCCAGGGGCGGGGGCAAGGACACTGAAGCTTTCTTT.

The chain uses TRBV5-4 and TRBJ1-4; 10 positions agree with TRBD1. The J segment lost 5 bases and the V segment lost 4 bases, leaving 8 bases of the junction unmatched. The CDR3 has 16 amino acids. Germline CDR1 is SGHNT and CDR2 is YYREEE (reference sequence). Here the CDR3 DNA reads TGTGCCAGCAGCCCAGGACAGGGGGTGGGAAATGAAAAACTGTTTTTT. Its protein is CASSPGQGVGNEKLFF.

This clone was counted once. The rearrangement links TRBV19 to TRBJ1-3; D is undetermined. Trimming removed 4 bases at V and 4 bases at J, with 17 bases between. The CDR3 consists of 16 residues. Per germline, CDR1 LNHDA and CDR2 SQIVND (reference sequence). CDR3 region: CASSTGNILYGNTIYF. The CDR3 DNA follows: TGTGCCAGTAGTACGGGGAACATTTTGTACGGAAACACCATATATTTT.

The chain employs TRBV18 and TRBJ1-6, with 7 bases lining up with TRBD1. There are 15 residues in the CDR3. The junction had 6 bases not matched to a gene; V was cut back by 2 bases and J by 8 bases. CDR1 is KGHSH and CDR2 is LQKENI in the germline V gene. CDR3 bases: TGTGCCAGCTCACCAGCCATCCAGGGGGATTCACCCCTCCACTTT. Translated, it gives CASSPAIQGDSPLHF.

Written as DNA, the CDR3 is TGTGCCATCAGTGAGTCGGGATTCCAGGGAAATTCACCCCTCCACTTT. Amino acid sequence: CAISESGFQGNSPLHF. The chain joins TRBV10-3 to TRBJ1-6; D may be TRBD1 (5 bases). The CDR3 has 16 amino acids. The germline gives CDR1 ENHRY, CDR2 SYGVKD. Deletions cut 0 bases from V and 7 bases from J, with 13 bases between.

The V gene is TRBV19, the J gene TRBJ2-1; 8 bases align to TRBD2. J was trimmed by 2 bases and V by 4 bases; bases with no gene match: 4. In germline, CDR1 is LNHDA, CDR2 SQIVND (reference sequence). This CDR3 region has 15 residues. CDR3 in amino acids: CASSTRGGTYNEQFF. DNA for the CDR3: TGTGCCAGTAGTACCCGGGGGGGCACCTACAATGAGCAGTTCTTC. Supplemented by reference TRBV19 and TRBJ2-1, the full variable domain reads DGGITQSPKYLFRKEGQNVTLSCEQNLNHDAMYWYRQDPGQGLRLIYYSQIVNDFQKGDIAEGYSVSREKKESFPLTVTSAQKNPTAFYLCASSTRGGTYNEQFFGPGTRLTVL.

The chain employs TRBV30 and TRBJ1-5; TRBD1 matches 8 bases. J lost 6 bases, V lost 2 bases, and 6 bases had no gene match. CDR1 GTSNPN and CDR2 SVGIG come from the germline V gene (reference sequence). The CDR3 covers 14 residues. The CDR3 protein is CAWSIPGGRQPQHF. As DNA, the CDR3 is TGTGCCTGGAGTATACCAGGGGGCCGTCAGCCCCAGCATTTT.

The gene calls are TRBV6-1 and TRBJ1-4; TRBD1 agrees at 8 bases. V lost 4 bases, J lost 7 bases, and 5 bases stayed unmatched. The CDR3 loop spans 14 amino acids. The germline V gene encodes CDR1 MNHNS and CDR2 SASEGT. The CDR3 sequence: CASSGQGPSEKLFF. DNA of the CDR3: TGTGCCAGCAGTGGACAGGGGCCCAGTGAAAAACTGTTTTTT.

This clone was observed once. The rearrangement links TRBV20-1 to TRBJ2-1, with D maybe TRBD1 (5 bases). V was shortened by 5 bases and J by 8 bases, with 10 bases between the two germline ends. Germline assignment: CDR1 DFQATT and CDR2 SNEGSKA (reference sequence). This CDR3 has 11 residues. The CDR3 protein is CSAGWGDEQFF. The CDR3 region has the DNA TGCAGTGCTGGATGGGGCGATGAGCAGTTCTTC.

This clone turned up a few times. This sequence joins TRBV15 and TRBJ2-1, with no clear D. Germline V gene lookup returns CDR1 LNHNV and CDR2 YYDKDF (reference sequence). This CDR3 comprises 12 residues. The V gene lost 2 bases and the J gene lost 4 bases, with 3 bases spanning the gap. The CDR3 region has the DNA TGTGCCACCAGCAGACTTTACAATGAGCAGTTCTTC. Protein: CATSRLYNEQFF.